This TCR beta chain stems from a study of T cell repertoires in cytomegalovirus infection. Study-level points and caveats: The ex vivo response was dominated by HLA-C-restricted CMV-specific TCR beta clonotypes.

On this clonotype: The antigen remains undetermined.

Each CDR3 protein gets one entry after TCRdb re-called the reads with MiXCR. Of about 260,000 distinct CDR3 sequences listed, roughly 9.1% are singletons. The V gene lost 3 bases and the J gene lost 4 bases, with 7 bases spanning the gap. The CDR3 loop spans 13 amino acids. This receptor was obtained from a human donor in good health (CMV status not recorded). Some clones in this sample may be carry-over from other donors' samples. Sequencing was carried out using PBMCs. The chain combines TRBV12-3 or TRBV12-4 with TRBJ1-5, with D perhaps matching TRBD1 (5 bases). CDR3 in amino acids: CASSFWGNQPQHF. CDR3 in DNA: TGTGCCAGCAGTTTTTGGGGGAATCAGCCCCAGCATTTT.